The clone carrying this T cell receptor beta chain was picked up a small number of times. Its antigen is currently unknown. The data stem from a study of naive and memory T cell subsets. Study outcomes and limitations: Findings for naive and memory subsets could not be checked against ground truth. Possibly reflecting memory cells re-expressing CD45RA, a few larger clonotypes occurred in naive repertoires, especially CD8. In naive cells, over 95% of TCR sequences were seen only once.

Sequential positive selection took CD4 T cells first, then CD8 T cells. The CDR3 is made up of 15 amino acids. Germline V CDR1 and CDR2: SEHNR, FQNEAQ (reference sequence). The V gene lost 1 base and the J gene lost 3 bases, with 11 bases spanning the gap. The beta constant-region primer was an equimolar mix of two oligonucleotides covering TRBC1 and TRBC2. Four rounds of PCR amplified the ligated cDNA using nested alpha and beta constant-region primers plus SP2. TCRdb reanalysed the UMI-ligation and nested PCR reads using MiXCR and keeps one entry per CDR3 protein. This table holds 90,000 to 120,000 distinct CDR3 sequences, about 14% found once.

Sequencing was carried out using naive CD8+ T cells from blood. This chain links TRBV7-9 with TRBJ2-3, with D uncertain. This TCR derives from a human donor in good health. Here the CDR3 DNA reads TGTGCCAGCAGCTTAGTCATGGTGGGGACAGATACGCAGTATTTT. Amino acid sequence: CASSLVMVGTDTQYF.